This T cell receptor (beta chain) was retrieved from a study of cytomegalovirus exposure and HLA in healthy donors. Study-level background: Falling in the Caucasian-associated ancestry cluster were about 82% of under 500 genotyped donors. Study outcomes and limitations: Upon later analysis, HLA-associated TCR beta chains proved more clonally expanded than other, equally common chains. Donor immune exposure was known only as CMV serostatus. The investigators catalogued 150 to 200 TCR beta chains as cytomegalovirus-associated.

The CDR3 runs to 15 residues. Germline CDR1 SEHNR, CDR2 FQNEAQ (reference sequence). With 60 Vbeta and 13 Jbeta primers, the PCR was carried out. Libraries were prepared by immunoSEQ multiplex PCR; TCRdb keeps only in-frame clonotypes and omits some of them. The sample consists of some 200,000 clones, under 9.5% of them appearing once. Notes on this clone: Its antigen is currently unknown. An end of the junction differs from the germline gene, which may be a read error. Different DNA sequences within this sample yield the same CDR3.

This sequence joins TRBV7-9 and TRBJ1-2, with 7 bases identical to TRBD1. Sequencing used PBMCs. The TCR sequence derives from a woman aged 25 to 39 in good health and CMV-seropositive. The CDR3: CASNLGQAINYGYTF. The DNA for the CDR3 is TGTGCCAGCAACTTAGGACAGGCAATCAACTATGGCTACACCTTC. The full variable domain, in which reference TRBV7-9 and TRBJ1-2 provide the parts outside the CDR3, is DTGVSQNPRHKITKRGQNVTFRCDPISEHNRLYWYRQTLGQGPEFLTYFQNEAQLEKSRLLSDRFSAERPKGSFSTLEIQRTEQGDSAMYLCASNLGQAINYGYTFGSGTRLTVV.